These 14 T cell receptor beta chains were sequenced from one sample in a study of technical replicates of blood from a few donors. Here immunoSEQ multiplex PCR was the method, and the copy in TCRdb shows in-frame clones only, minus some. The sample contains about 79,000 clones, under 95% of which appear only once. The sample consisted of T cells isolated from PBMCs. These receptors originate from a human donor in good health.

This rearrangement joins TRBV7-9 to TRBJ2-7; 8 bases are shared with TRBD1. CDR3 length equals 14 residues. After removal of 6 bases from V and 3 bases from J, the junction contained 7 bases not matched to a gene. Germline CDR1 and CDR2: SEHNR and FQNEAQ (reference sequence). In DNA form, the CDR3 reads TGTGCCAGCAGGTCGGGACAGGTGGGCTACGAGCAGTACTTC. It specifies CASRSGQVGYEQYF.

The chain combines TRBV6-1 with TRBJ2-5; 8 bases fit TRBD1. CDR1 and CDR2 from the germline V gene are MNHNS and SASEGT. The CDR3 sequence is 14 residues long. V shed 4 bases, J shed 1 base, and the junction held 2 bases outside the gene matches. CDR3 bases: TGTGCCAGCAGTGTTACAGGGGGCCAAGAGACCCAGTACTTC. Its translation: CASSVTGGQETQYF.

CDR3 DNA sequence: TGTGCCAGCAGTGTTCACAGGGAATCCCAGTACTTC. Translating gives CASSVHRESQYF. The chain is built from TRBV6-1 and TRBJ2-4; possible D gene TRBD1, 6 bases. In germline, CDR1 is MNHNS, CDR2 SASEGT. The CDR3 extends over 12 amino acids. V gave up 4 bases and J gave up 13 bases, with 14 bases separating them.

The chain links TRBV9 to TRBJ2-2; TRBD1 agrees at 9 bases. Germline V CDR1 and CDR2: SGDLS, YYNGEE. The CDR3 length is 17 residues. V shed 4 bases and J 4 bases; nucleotides not matched to a gene: 11. The CDR3 sequence is CASSPQGGTGLTGELFF. The CDR3 DNA sequence: TGTGCCAGCAGCCCCCAGGGGGGGACAGGGCTCACCGGGGAGCTGTTTTTT.

The chain combines TRBV10-3 with TRBJ1-2; D ambiguous. The ends were cut back, 11 bases at V and 3 bases at J, with 10 bases in the middle. Germline V lookup: CDR1 ENHRY, CDR2 SYGVKD. This CDR3 region has 11 residues. The CDR3 nucleotides are TGTGCCCCCGTGCGCGACTATGGCTACACCTTC. Translated, it gives CAPVRDYGYTF.

The chain is built from TRBV5-1 and TRBJ1-1; maybe TRBD1 (5 bases). CDR1 and CDR2 from the germline V gene are SGHRS and YFSETQ. V dropped 3 bases and J dropped 3 bases, with 9 bases sitting between them. This CDR3 is built from 13 residues. CDR3 sequence: CASSSGRDTEAFF. As DNA, the CDR3 is TGCGCCAGCAGCTCAGGGAGGGACACTGAAGCTTTCTTT.

The chain recombines TRBV28 with TRBJ2-7; 10 nucleotides agree with TRBD1. Per the germline V gene, CDR1 is MDHEN and CDR2 is SYDVKM. This CDR3 spans 17 amino acids. Trimming cost V 5 bases and J 4 bases; bases outside gene matches: 14. The CDR3 protein is CASSLLPGTGERYEQYF. CDR3 bases: TGTGCCAGCAGTCTACTACCCGGGACAGGGGAGAGGTACGAGCAGTACTTC. The variable domain in full, with the rest retrieved from reference TRBV28 and TRBJ2-7, is DVKVTQSSRYLVKRTGEKVFLECVQDMDHENMFWYRQDPGLGLRLIYFSYDVKMKEKGDIPEGYSVSREKKERFSLILESASTNQTSMYLCASSLLPGTGERYEQYFGPGTRLTVT.

This clone was recorded only once. The chain has TRBV11-2 and TRBJ1-5, with D possibly TRBD1 on 5 matching bases. V was clipped by 2 bases and J by 5 bases, with 10 bases between them. Germline V gene data show CDR1 as SGHAT and CDR2 as FQNNGV. This CDR3 is 14 amino acids long. CDR3 loop: CASSLTWGDQPQHF. Here the CDR3 DNA reads TGTGCCAGCAGCTTAACTTGGGGGGATCAGCCCCAGCATTTT.

The rearrangement uses TRBV7-9 and TRBJ2-5, with a tentative D call TRBD1 (5 bases). Trimming shortened V by 5 bases and J by 0 bases, and 13 bases separated the two germline ends. This CDR3 has 15 residues. The germline V gene has CDR1 SEHNR and CDR2 FQNEAQ (reference sequence). Here the CDR3 DNA reads TGTGCCAGCAGCGACCCGGACACAAACCAAGAGACCCAGTACTTC. Its protein product is CASSDPDTNQETQYF.

This rearrangement joins TRBV5-1 to TRBJ2-2; TRBD1 matches at 9 bases. Germline lookup yields CDR1 SGHRS and CDR2 YFSETQ. The V gene end was trimmed by 2 bases and the J gene end by 5 bases; junction bases not matched to a gene: 1. This CDR3 region has 14 residues. The CDR3 protein is CASSLQGATGELFF. CDR3 bases: TGCGCCAGCAGCTTACAGGGGGCAACCGGGGAGCTGTTTTTT.

The V call is TRBV2, the J call TRBJ1-4; the match to TRBD1 covers 10 bases. With 8 bases clipped from V and 10 bases from J, the junction kept 10 bases outside the gene matches. This CDR3 contains 14 residues. The germline CDR1 and CDR2 sequences are SNHLY and FYNNEI. The CDR3 here is CASHPRDRGGKLFF. CDR3 bases: TGTGCCAGCCACCCCCGGGACAGGGGTGGAAAACTGTTTTTT.

This chain joins TRBV2 and TRBJ1-1, with 7 bases matching TRBD1. Germline values: CDR1 SNHLY, CDR2 FYNNEI. The CDR3 is 13 amino acids. Trimming cost V 7 bases and J 7 bases; bases outside gene matches: 9. As DNA, the CDR3 is TGTGCCAGCACTGATAGACAGGGATTTGAAGCTTTCTTT. The encoded protein is CASTDRQGFEAFF.

The chain is built from TRBV7-9 and TRBJ1-1, with D hard to call. V lost 6 bases and J 3 bases, leaving 11 bases between the germline ends. Germline assignment: CDR1 SEHNR and CDR2 FQNEAQ (reference sequence). CDR3 size: 13 residues. This CDR3 is CASREDMHTEAFF. CDR3 bases: TGTGCCAGCAGGGAAGACATGCACACTGAAGCTTTCTTT.

This rearrangement joins TRBV19 to TRBJ2-7; 10 bases are shared with TRBD2. The CDR3 has 16 residues. CDR1 is LNHDA, CDR2 SQIVND, per germline (reference sequence). Germline trimming cut 4 bases from V and 2 bases from J; bases unmatched to any gene: 8. DNA for the CDR3: TGTGCCAGTAGTAAGGGGGAGCTAGCGGGAGCCTACGAGCAGTACTTC. It specifies CASSKGELAGAYEQYF.